Reported below is one T cell receptor beta chain. It lacks a known antigen. Base qualities are not at hand, and no much larger clone is one base apart. This entry comes from a study of multiple sclerosis patients with progressive multifocal leukoencephalopathy (dated by TCRdb to the late 2010s). Regarding the complete study: Peripheral T and B cells were examined in MS patients who went on to develop PML (4 under natalizumab, 1 after alemtuzumab) as well as in treated patients who did not. Two natalizumab-treated patients who later developed PML were followed longitudinally from before therapy through 6 and 12 months to PML onset. The goal of the study was to detect any JC virus-specific or public T-cell expansions that arose at the time of PML onset.

The immunoSEQ two-step multiplex PCR at survey-level depth was used to amplify TRB CDR3 regions from genomic DNA. Synthetic inline TR CDR3 controls covering all V-J pairings were spiked into each PCR to estimate template counts and remove amplification bias. Reads were processed so that amplification and sequencing bias were reduced, and quantification was performed against synthetic TR CDR3 analogs. In the source study's methods: Raw data were processed in ImmunoSEQ Analyzer, with out-of-frame sequences and CDR3s containing stop codons removed, and gene names were assigned according to IMGT nomenclature. Repertoire diversity was summarized as normalized Shannon entropy, defined as 1 minus Pielou's evenness. TRB sequences were considered identical only when V gene, J gene and CDR3 were shared. Public PML clonotypes were CDR3s found in two or more PML-onset samples but not found earlier, in controls, or in public databases. Positional CDR3 amino acid composition was analyzed in Skylign with the observed count method. TCRdb took this table from immuneACCESS and kept in-frame rearrangements with V and J called. Such tables lack part of the clones; where checked against another copy, unresolved V genes explain under half of the gap, and the rest is unexplained. Clone size and V and J calls were adopted from that table, with D and trimming inferred from the DNA. Counted in this sample were 20,000 to 30,000 clones; approximately 90% of them appeared once. The top ten constitute approximately 2.3% of the sample.

The paper's findings and limits, for the study overall: In most PML patients, lower normalized Shannon entropy suggested less diverse TRB repertoires, while the natalizumab-treated controls had values close to 1. With only a small, descriptive cohort, it remained unclear whether the findings reflect JC virus infection or general immunocompromise. Only peripheral blood was analyzed, although cerebrospinal fluid or brain lymphocytes might be more informative for natalizumab-associated PML. Only PML patients had TRB clones above 0.5% frequency, but the clones expanded at PML onset were already present before and during natalizumab therapy. When PML developed, neither common TRBV or TRBJ gene usage nor preferential TRBV-TRBJ pairings were detected.

The germline V gene encodes CDR1 SGHAT and CDR2 FQNNGV. Including the terminal cysteine and phenylalanine, the CDR3 comprises 16 residues. Of the read, only the CDR3 DNA is kept; its 48 bases are in frame from base 1. Unmatched junction bases come to 6, with V trimmed by 4 bases and J by 5 bases. Per the publication, the time point label means: approximately 12 months of natalizumab therapy. This specimen's treatment or condition label, interpreted: on natalizumab therapy at sampling. Controls were 4 to 6 natalizumab-treated MS patients who did not develop PML, sampled longitudinally. Every listed patient had earlier received interferon beta, and every PML patient was female. Blood samples at T1 and T2 were obtained at 6 and 12 months of natalizumab therapy, respectively. Ficoll-Hypaque density gradient centrifugation was used to isolate peripheral blood mononuclear cells.

Specimen: PBMCs, collected from a patient treated with natalizumab. The chain is made from TRBV11-2 and TRBJ2-1, and TRBD2 aligns with 12 junction nucleotides. The clonotype comes from a man aged 25 to 40 with multiple sclerosis. The sequenced DNA is TGTGCCAGCAGCTCGCCGCGGACTAGCGGGAACAATGAGCAGTTCTTC. This translates into CASSSPRTSGNNEQFF. The variable domain in full, with residues beyond the CDR3 obtained from the reference TRBV11-2 and TRBJ2-1 genes, is EAGVAQSPRYKIIEKRQSVAFWCNPISGHATLYWYQQILGQGPKLLIQFQNNGVVDDSQLPKDRFSAERLKGVDSTLKIQPAKLEDSAVYLCASSSPRTSGNNEQFFGPGTRLTVL.